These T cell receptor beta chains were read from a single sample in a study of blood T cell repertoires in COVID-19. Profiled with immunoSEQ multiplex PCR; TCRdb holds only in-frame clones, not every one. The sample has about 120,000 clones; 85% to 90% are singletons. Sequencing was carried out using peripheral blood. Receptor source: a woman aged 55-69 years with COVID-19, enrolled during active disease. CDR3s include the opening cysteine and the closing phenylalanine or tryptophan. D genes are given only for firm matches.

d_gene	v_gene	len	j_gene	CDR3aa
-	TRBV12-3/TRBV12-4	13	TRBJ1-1	CASSLPRNTEAFF
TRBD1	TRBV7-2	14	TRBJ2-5	CASRSGAGGETQYF
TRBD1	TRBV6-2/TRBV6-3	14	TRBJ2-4	CASSYEGQGLIQYF
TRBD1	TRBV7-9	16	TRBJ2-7	CASSSRVQGAFPEQYF
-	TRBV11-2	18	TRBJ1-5	CASSLRSRGGNSNQPQHF
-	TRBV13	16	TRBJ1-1	CASSLASGGARTEAFF
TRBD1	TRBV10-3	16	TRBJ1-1	CAISDRIRDRGTEAFF
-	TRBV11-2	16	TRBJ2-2	CASSTAGSTNTGELFF
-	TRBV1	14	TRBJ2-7	CTSSSSGVKYEQYF
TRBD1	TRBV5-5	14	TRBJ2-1	CASSFGTVYNEQFF
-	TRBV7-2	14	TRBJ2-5	CASSSGGLAETQYF
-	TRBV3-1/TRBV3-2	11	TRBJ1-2	CASSQGGGYTF
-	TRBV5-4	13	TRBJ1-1	CASSEESPTEAFF
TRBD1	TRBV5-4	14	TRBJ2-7	CASSLGTGVYEQYF
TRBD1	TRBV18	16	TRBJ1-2	CASSPFRQGTNYGYTF
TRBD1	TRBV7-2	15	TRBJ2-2	CASSRDRGGTGELFF
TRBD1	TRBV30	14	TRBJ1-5	CAWSGTGFFQPQHF
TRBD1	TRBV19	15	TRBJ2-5	CASSMGTGYQETQYF
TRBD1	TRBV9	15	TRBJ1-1	CASSVGRGDDTEAFF
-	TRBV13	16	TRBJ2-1	CASRNSQGEVYNEQFF
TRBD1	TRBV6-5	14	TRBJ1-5	CASRYDRGGQPQHF
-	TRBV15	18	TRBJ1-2	CATSRVGVLDGSNYGYTF
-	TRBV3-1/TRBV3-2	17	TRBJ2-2	CASSQVLRTANTGELFF
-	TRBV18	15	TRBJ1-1	CASSPPAGRNTEAFF
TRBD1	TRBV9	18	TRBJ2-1	CASSVGLRGQGLYNEQFF
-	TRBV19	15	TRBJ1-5	CASSRDSPSGQPQHF
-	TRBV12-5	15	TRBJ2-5	CASGPNGLFQETQYF
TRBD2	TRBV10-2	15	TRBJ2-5	CASKGLAGGFETQYF
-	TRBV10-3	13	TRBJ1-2	CAIMEAPFNGYTF
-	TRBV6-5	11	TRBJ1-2	CASSSSFGYTF
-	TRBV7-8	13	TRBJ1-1	CASMLQGHTEAFF
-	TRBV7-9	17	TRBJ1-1	CASSSRLTGHLNTEAFF
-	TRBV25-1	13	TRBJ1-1	CASSVEQVTEAFF
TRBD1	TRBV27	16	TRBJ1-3	CASSLGTGLSGNTIYF
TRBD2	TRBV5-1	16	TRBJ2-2	CASSALTSGGAGELFF
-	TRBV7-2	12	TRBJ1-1	CASSTRVSEAFF
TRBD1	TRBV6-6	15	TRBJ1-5	CASGLNRGSNQPQHF
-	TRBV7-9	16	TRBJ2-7	CASSLGTRGAVREQYF
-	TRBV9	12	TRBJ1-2	CASSAGIYGYTF
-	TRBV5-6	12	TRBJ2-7	CASSLRGYEQYF
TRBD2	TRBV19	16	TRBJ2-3	CASTPGTRGVTDTQYF
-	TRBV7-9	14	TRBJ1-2	CASSLRGVDYGYTF
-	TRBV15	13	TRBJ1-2	CATSRDLRQGDTF
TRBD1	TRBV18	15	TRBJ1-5	CASSPGQGGNQPQHF
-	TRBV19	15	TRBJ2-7	CASSIKGRAAYEQYF
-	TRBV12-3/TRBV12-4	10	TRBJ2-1	CASSSDSQFF
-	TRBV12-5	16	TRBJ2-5	CASVVNFGTPQETQYF
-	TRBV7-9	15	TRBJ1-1	CASSLAMGQNTEAFF
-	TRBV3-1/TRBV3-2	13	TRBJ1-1	CASSPLINTEAFF
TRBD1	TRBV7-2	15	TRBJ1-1	CASSTGGTVNTEAFF
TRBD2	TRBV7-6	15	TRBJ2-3	CASNQRGRGTDTQYF
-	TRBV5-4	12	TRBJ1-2	CASRPETDGYTF
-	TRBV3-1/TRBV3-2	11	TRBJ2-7	CASTGGYEQYF